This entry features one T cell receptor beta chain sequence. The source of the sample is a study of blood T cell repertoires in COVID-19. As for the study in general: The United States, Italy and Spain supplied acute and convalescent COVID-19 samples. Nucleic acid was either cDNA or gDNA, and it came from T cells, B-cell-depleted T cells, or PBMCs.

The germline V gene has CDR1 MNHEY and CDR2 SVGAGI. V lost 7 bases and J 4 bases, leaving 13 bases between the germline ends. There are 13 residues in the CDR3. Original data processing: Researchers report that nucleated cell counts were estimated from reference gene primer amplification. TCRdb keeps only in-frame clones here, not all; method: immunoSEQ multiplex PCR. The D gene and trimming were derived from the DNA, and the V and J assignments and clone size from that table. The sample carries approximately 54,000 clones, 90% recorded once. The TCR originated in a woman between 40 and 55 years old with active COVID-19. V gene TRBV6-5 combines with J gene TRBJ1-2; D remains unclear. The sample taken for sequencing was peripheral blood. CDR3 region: CASTRTLGYGYTF. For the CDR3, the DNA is TGTGCCAGCACTAGAACCCTGGGCTATGGCTACACCTTC.